This T cell receptor beta chain is drawn from a study of blood T cell repertoires in COVID-19. Study information: Donors in the United States, Italy and Spain gave samples during acute or convalescent COVID-19. From T cells, B-cell-depleted T cells, or PBMCs came the material, which was cDNA or gDNA.

Per the authors' pipeline: Amplified reference gene primers provided the basis for estimating nucleated cell counts. Sequenced by immunoSEQ multiplex PCR; TCRdb stores in-frame clones only, minus some. The V and J calls and clone size are taken from that table; D and trimming were inferred from the DNA. The sample carries 350,000 or so clones, around 83% recorded once. Germline V CDR1 and CDR2: SGHTA, FQGTGA. V lost 3 bases and J lost 3, with 6 bases in between. This CDR3 has 13 amino acids. The sequenced sample consisted of peripheral blood. This sequence originates from a young man with active or convalescent COVID-19. The chain has TRBV7-3 and TRBJ1-3; D is undetermined. The CDR3 reads CASSLGSGNTIYF. The CDR3, as DNA: TGTGCCAGCAGCTTGGGGAGTGGAAACACCATATATTTT.